This T cell receptor beta chain was identified in a study of patients and donors after allogeneic stem cell transplantation. TCRdb independently ran MiXCR on the RT-PCR reads; one entry per CDR3 protein. Seen here are about a million distinct CDR3 sequences, about 20% observed once, and the top ten hold approximately 5.9%. Losses at the gene ends were 7 bases for V and 3 bases for J; bases not matched to a gene: 5. This CDR3 comprises 13 residues. The V gene's germline CDR1 is MNHNS and CDR2 SASEGT. Sequencing was performed on blood, either unsorted or a sorted T cell fraction (not recorded which). The TCR originated in a human donor who was either an allogeneic HSCT recipient or a stem cell or donor lymphocyte infusion donor (not recorded which). It is not recorded whose cells these are; they may come from a transplant donor. This chain links TRBV6-1 with TRBJ2-7; 8 nucleotides match TRBD1. The CDR3 is CASKGGQGYEQYF. CDR3 in DNA: TGTGCCAGCAAGGGAGGACAGGGCTACGAGCAGTACTTC.